These T cell receptor beta chains were read from a single sample in a study of cytomegalovirus exposure and HLA in healthy donors. Generated by immunoSEQ multiplex PCR, the TCRdb table keeps only in-frame clones and is missing some. The clone table shows 150,000 to 200,000 clones, with the ten largest holding 1.3%. What was sequenced was PBMCs. The source of these receptors is a woman in her fifties or sixties in good health and CMV-seronegative. Both conserved end residues are part of each CDR3. D genes are given only for firm matches.

>TRBD2|TRBV5-8|17|TRBJ2-7
TGTGCCAGCAGCTCGGACAGCCTGCGGGAGGGGGCCTACGAGCAGTACTTC
CASSSDSLREGAYEQYF
>-|TRBV12-5|13|TRBJ1-4
TGTGCTAGTGGCGGGCAGGGCGGTGAAAAACTGTTTTTT
CASGGQGGEKLFF
>-|TRBV5-8|14|TRBJ1-1
TGTGCCAGCACCCGGTGGGGGGGACGGACTGAAGCTTTCTTT
CASTRWGGRTEAFF
>-|TRBV7-9|12|TRBJ1-1
TGTGCCAGCAGCTGGGGGGATACTGAAGCTTTCTTT
CASSWGDTEAFF
>-|TRBV6-1|15|TRBJ2-2
TGTGCCAGCAGTGTGTTTCTCAGGGACACCGGGGAGCTGTTTTTT
CASSVFLRDTGELFF
>-|TRBV11-2|15|TRBJ2-3
TGTGCCAGCAGCCCCACGCGCGGGCTAGCAGATACGCAGTATTTT
CASSPTRGLADTQYF
>-|TRBV2|14|TRBJ2-7
TGTGCCAGCATTACGGACAGTAACTACGAAAAGCAGTACTTC
CASITDSNYEKQYF
>-|TRBV5-1|16|TRBJ2-3
TGCGCCAGCAGCTTGGCCTTGAGTGGGGGGACAGATACGCAGTATTTT
CASSLALSGGTDTQYF
>-|TRBV12-5|15|TRBJ2-7
TGTGCTAGTGGTATACCATCTGGCGGCTCCTACGAGCAGTACTTC
CASGIPSGGSYEQYF
>-|TRBV9|14|TRBJ2-7
TGTGCCAGCAGCACCGGACAGACTTCCTACGAGCAGTACTTC
CASSTGQTSYEQYF
>-|TRBV5-8|16|TRBJ1-5
TGTGCCAGCAGCCGGGGGGTGGGGACACTCAATCAGCCCCAGCATTTT
CASSRGVGTLNQPQHF
>TRBD2|TRBV4-1|16|TRBJ2-1
TGCGCCAGCAGCCAATTGATAGCGGGGGGGCCTGGTGAGCAGTTCTTC
CASSQLIAGGPGEQFF
>-|TRBV6-1|13|TRBJ1-2
TGTGCCAGCAGTGGAGGGCCCGGGAGTGGCTACACCTTC
CASSGGPGSGYTF
>-|TRBV7-9|15|TRBJ2-1
TGTGCCAGCAGCTTACTGGGGGCGTACGACAATGAGCAGTTCTTC
CASSLLGAYDNEQFF
>-|TRBV11-2|12|TRBJ1-1
TGTGCCAGCAGCTTCCAGGAAACTGAAGCCTTCTTT
CASSFQETEAFF
>TRBD2|TRBV19|14|TRBJ2-7
TGTGCCAGTAGTATTACTAGCGGGAACTACGAGCAGTACTTC
CASSITSGNYEQYF
>-|TRBV18|14|TRBJ1-5
TGTGCCAGCTCTCCGGCAGGGGGCAATCAGCCCCAGCATTTT
CASSPAGGNQPQHF
>-|TRBV15|11|TRBJ2-7
TGTGCCACCAGCAGAGCATACGAGCAGTACTTC
CATSRAYEQYF
>TRBD1|TRBV5-1|14|TRBJ1-1
TGCGCCAGCAGGACCGGGACAGGGAACACTGAAGCTTTCTTT
CASRTGTGNTEAFF
>TRBD1|TRBV6-1|14|TRBJ2-7
TGTGCCAGCAGTGAATGGGACAGGGCCTACGAGCAGTACTTC
CASSEWDRAYEQYF
>TRBD2|TRBV29-1|14|TRBJ2-1
TGCAGCGCCGACACACTAGCGGGAGGAAATGAGCAGTTCTTC
CSADTLAGGNEQFF
>TRBD1|TRBV7-8|20|TRBJ2-3
TGTGCCAGCAGCTTAGTTATACAGCGCCTCGGACAGGGGGACACAGATACGCAGTATTTT
CASSLVIQRLGQGDTDTQYF
>-|TRBV18|13|TRBJ1-5
TGTGCCAGCTCGCCCCCAGGGCAACAGCCCCAGCATTTT
CASSPPGQQPQHF
>TRBD1|TRBV19|13|TRBJ2-7
TGTGCCAGTAGTGGGACAGGGGGCAGTGAGCAGTACTTC
CASSGTGGSEQYF
>-|TRBV5-1|14|TRBJ1-1
TGCGCCAGCAGCTTGTGGGACACGAACACTGAAGCTTTCTTT
CASSLWDTNTEAFF
>TRBD2|TRBV5-1|14|TRBJ2-1
TGCGCCAGCAGCTTGGAAGGGAGGGACAATGAGCAGTTCTTC
CASSLEGRDNEQFF
>TRBD2|TRBV9|19|TRBJ2-1
TGTGCCAGCAGCGTAGGGGTTAGCGGGGGCCCGAGCTCCTACAATGAGCAGTTCTTC
CASSVGVSGGPSSYNEQFF
>-|TRBV7-2|15|TRBJ1-1
TGTGCCAGCAGCTTAGCCCAGGGGCTGGGCACTGAAGCTTTCTTT
CASSLAQGLGTEAFF
>TRBD1|TRBV19|16|TRBJ1-1
TGTGCCAGTAGCCGGGACAGGGTCGGGATTTTCACTGAAGCTTTCTTT
CASSRDRVGIFTEAFF